The rows below give T cell receptor beta chains drawn from one sample of a study of CD8 T cells in Susac syndrome. TCRdb itself ran the immunoSEQ multiplex PCR reads through MiXCR, one entry per CDR3 protein. This repertoire shows about 190,000 distinct CDR3 sequences, 93% found once; its top ten account for around 0.096%. The sample comprised CD4+ T cells from PBMCs. The receptors shown here come from a human donor in good health. Each CDR3 is given with its conserved first and last residue. D genes are given only for firm matches. Some rows mark clone size as missing; the rest say once, few, many or name a class of expanded clone.

clone_size d_call j_call v_call cdr3_aa cdr3_nt
NA NA TRBJ1-6 TRBV15 CATRTVNSPLHF TGTGCCACACGGACAGTCAATTCACCCCTCCACTTT
NA NA TRBJ1-4 TRBV9 CASSVVPNEKLFF TGTGCCAGCAGCGTAGTTCCAAATGAAAAACTGTTTTTT
NA NA TRBJ1-2 TRBV12-3/TRBV12-4 CASTAGVVYGYTF TGTGCCAGCACCGCAGGGGTGGTCTATGGCTACACCTTC
NA NA TRBJ2-5 TRBV28 CASSSLTPPGTQYF TGTGCCAGCAGCTCCTTGACCCCTCCGGGGACCCAGTACTTC
NA NA TRBJ1-4 TRBV7-9 CASSYGEKLFF TGTGCCAGCAGCTACGGTGAAAAACTGTTTTTT
NA NA TRBJ2-2 TRBV5-1 CASSLMVGNTGELFF TGCGCCAGCAGCTTGATGGTCGGGAACACCGGGGAGCTGTTTTTT
NA NA TRBJ1-1 TRBV6-5 CASSYVRFGLNTEAFF TGTGCCAGCAGTTATGTGAGGTTCGGACTGAACACTGAAGCTTTCTTT
NA NA TRBJ1-5 TRBV28 CASGIEGNQPQHF TGTGCCAGCGGAATAGAGGGGAATCAGCCCCAGCATTTT
NA NA TRBJ1-1 TRBV20-1 CSAIPRAEGAFF TGCAGTGCGATCCCCAGGGCGGAAGGGGCTTTCTTT
once NA TRBJ1-2 TRBV7-8 CASSLTGRGISYGYTF TGTGCCAGCAGCTTAACGGGGAGGGGAATTAGCTATGGCTACACCTTC
NA TRBD2 TRBJ2-7 TRBV20-1 CSAVRTRTYEQYF TGCAGTGCGGTCCGGACTAGAACCTACGAGCAGTACTTC
NA TRBD2 TRBJ2-1 TRBV6-5 CASSYSGGAYNEQFF TGTGCCAGCAGTTACTCCGGGGGGGCCTACAATGAGCAGTTCTTC
NA NA TRBJ2-6 TRBV13 CASSLGTPGTGANVLTF TGTGCCAGCAGCTTAGGGACACCTGGTACTGGGGCCAACGTCCTGACTTTC
NA NA TRBJ1-1 TRBV5-6 CASSFLDKNTEAFF TGTGCCAGCAGCTTTTTGGACAAGAACACTGAAGCTTTCTTT
NA NA TRBJ1-5 TRBV27 CASSFQSNNQPQHF TGTGCCAGCAGTTTCCAGTCCAATAATCAGCCCCAGCATTTT
NA TRBD1 TRBJ1-2 TRBV20-1 CSAAGQGDFYGYTF TGCAGTGCTGCGGGACAGGGGGACTTCTATGGCTACACCTTC
NA TRBD1 TRBJ2-3 TRBV29-1 CSVYEGQRTDTQYF TGCAGCGTCTACGAGGGACAGCGCACAGATACGCAGTATTTT
NA NA TRBJ2-3 TRBV7-9 CASSQVGPDTQYF TGTGCCAGCAGTCAGGTGGGTCCAGATACGCAGTATTTT
NA TRBD1 TRBJ2-3 TRBV25-1 CASSVDRVTDTQYF TGTGCCAGCAGTGTGGACAGGGTCACAGATACGCAGTATTTT
NA NA TRBJ1-1 TRBV6-6 CASSYVGQLDDEAFF TGTGCCAGCAGTTACGTTGGACAGTTGGACGACGAAGCTTTCTTT
NA TRBD1 TRBJ2-7 TRBV20-1 CSAGQGAAYEQYF TGCAGTGCTGGACAGGGGGCGGCCTACGAGCAGTACTTC
NA NA TRBJ2-7 TRBV7-2 CASSPVGRSSYEQYF TGTGCCAGCAGCCCCGTAGGCAGGAGCTCCTACGAGCAGTACTTC
NA NA TRBJ1-4 TRBV10-3 CAISQPSMVGRKNEKLFF TGTGCCATCAGCCAACCCTCCATGGTAGGACGAAAAAATGAAAAACTGTTTTTT
NA NA TRBJ1-1 TRBV12-3/TRBV12-4 CASRASGQGSICAFF TGTGCCAGCAGGGCATCGGGGCAGGGAAGTATTTGTGCTTTCTTT
NA TRBD2 TRBJ2-5 TRBV7-2 CASSIGTIETQYF TGTGCCAGCAGCATTGGGACTATAGAGACCCAGTACTTC
NA TRBD1 TRBJ2-7 TRBV6-1 CASGGKQGDFGEQYF TGTGCCAGCGGGGGGAAACAGGGGGATTTCGGAGAGCAGTACTTC
NA TRBD1 TRBJ1-1 TRBV28 CASSNSDRFGEAFF TGTGCCAGCAGTAATTCGGACAGGTTCGGTGAAGCTTTCTTT
NA NA TRBJ2-3 TRBV5-1 CASSLEGGVTDTQYF TGCGCCAGCAGCTTGGAGGGGGGCGTAACAGATACGCAGTATTTT
NA TRBD1 TRBJ1-4 TRBV5-1 CASSLGAGGASGEKLFF TGCGCCAGCAGCTTGGGGGCAGGGGGCGCGTCCGGTGAAAAACTGTTTTTT
NA NA TRBJ2-1 TRBV27 CASSPLGGTNEQFF TGTGCCAGCAGTCCTCTCGGCGGTACAAATGAGCAGTTCTTC
NA TRBD1 TRBJ2-2 TRBV6-2/TRBV6-3 CAGQGTFTGELFF TGTGCCGGACAGGGGACTTTCACCGGGGAGCTGTTTTTT
NA NA TRBJ1-2 TRBV18 CASSPLDLLGRGVGYGYTF TGTGCCAGCTCACCACTCGACCTCCTAGGGCGCGGCGTTGGCTATGGCTACACCTTC